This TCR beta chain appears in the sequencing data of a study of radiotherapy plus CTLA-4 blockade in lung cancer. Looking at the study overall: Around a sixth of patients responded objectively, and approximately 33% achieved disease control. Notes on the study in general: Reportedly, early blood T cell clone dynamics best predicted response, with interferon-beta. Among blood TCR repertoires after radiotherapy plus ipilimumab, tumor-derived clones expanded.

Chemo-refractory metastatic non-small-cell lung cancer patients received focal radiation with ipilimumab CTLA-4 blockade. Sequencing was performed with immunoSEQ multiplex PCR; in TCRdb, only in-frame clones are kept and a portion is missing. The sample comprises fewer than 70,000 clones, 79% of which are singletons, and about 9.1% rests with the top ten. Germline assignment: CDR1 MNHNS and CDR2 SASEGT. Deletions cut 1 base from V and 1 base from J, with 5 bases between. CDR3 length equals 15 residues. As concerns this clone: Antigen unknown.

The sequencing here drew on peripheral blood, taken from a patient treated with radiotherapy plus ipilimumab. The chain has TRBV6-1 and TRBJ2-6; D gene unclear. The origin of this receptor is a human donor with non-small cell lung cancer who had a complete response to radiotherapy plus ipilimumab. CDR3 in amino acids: CASSEVGSGANVLTF. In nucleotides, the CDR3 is TGTGCCAGCAGTGAAGTGGGGTCTGGGGCCAACGTCCTGACTTTC.